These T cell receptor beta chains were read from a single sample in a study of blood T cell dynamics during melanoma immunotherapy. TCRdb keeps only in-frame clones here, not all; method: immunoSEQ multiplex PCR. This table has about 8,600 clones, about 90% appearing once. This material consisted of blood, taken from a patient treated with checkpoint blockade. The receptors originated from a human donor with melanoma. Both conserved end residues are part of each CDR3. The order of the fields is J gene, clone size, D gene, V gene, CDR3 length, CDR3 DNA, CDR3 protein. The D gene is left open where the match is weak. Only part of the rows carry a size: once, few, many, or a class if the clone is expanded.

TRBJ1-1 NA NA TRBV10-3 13 TGTGCCATCAGAGCGGGCCAGAACACTGAAGCTTTCTTT CAIRAGQNTEAFF
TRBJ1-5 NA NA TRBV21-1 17 TGTGCCAGCAGCTCCCGGGAGGGGGCGGGTGGCAATCAGCCCCAGCATTTT CASSSREGAGGNQPQHF
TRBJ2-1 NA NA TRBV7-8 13 TGTGCCAGCAGGTGGAGTTCCGCAGGTGAGCAGTTCTTC CASRWSSAGEQFF
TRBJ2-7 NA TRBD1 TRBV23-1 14 TGCGCCAGCAGTCTGTACAGGGGCCGATACGAGCAGTACTTC CASSLYRGRYEQYF
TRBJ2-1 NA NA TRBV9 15 TGTGCCAGCAGCTTCGCCGGGCAGGAACACAATGAGCAGTTCTTC CASSFAGQEHNEQFF
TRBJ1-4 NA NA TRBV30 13 TGTGCCTGGAGTGTACCTGGCGTTGAAAAACTGTTTTTT CAWSVPGVEKLFF
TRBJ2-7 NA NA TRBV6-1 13 TGTGCCAGCAGGGCAGGGGGGGCCTACGAGCAGTACTTC CASRAGGAYEQYF
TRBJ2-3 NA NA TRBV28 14 TGTGCCAGCAGTCAAGACAGTAGCACAGATACGCAGTATTTT CASSQDSSTDTQYF
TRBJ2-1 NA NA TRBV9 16 TGTGCCAGCAGCGTAGGGAACAGGAACTCCTACAATGAGCAGTTCTTC CASSVGNRNSYNEQFF
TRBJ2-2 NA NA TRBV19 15 TGTGCCAGTAGTATGGGGGACTCCAGAAACGGGGAGCTGTTTTTT CASSMGDSRNGELFF
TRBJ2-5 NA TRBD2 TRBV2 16 TGTGCCAGCAGTGAAGGTCCGGGACTAGCAAAAGAGACCCAGTACTTC CASSEGPGLAKETQYF
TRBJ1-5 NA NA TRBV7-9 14 TGTGCCAGCAGCCTCACAGGTAGCAATCAGCCCCAGCATTTT CASSLTGSNQPQHF
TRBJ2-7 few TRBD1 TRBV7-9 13 TGTGCCAGCAGCTTGACAGGGTTGGAGGAGCAGTACTTC CASSLTGLEEQYF
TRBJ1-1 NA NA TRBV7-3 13 TGTGCCAGCAGCTTTGGGGTGGATACTGAAGCTTTCTTT CASSFGVDTEAFF
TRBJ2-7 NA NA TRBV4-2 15 TGTGCCAGCAGCCAAGATCGGGGACCCTCCTACGGGCAGTACTTC CASSQDRGPSYGQYF
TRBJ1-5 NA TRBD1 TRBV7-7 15 TGTGCCAGCAGCTTAGAGGGGGCATGGGATCAGCCCCAGCATTTT CASSLEGAWDQPQHF
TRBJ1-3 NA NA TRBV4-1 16 TGCGCCAGCAGCCAAGGCGTCACGAGCTCTGGAAACACCATATATTTT CASSQGVTSSGNTIYF
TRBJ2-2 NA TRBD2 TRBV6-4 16 TGTGCCAGCAGTAGAGCGGGGGGAACGAACACCGGGGAGCTGTTTTTT CASSRAGGTNTGELFF
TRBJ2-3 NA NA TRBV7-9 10 TGTGCCAGCAGCATGGCGTCCCGGTATTTT CASSMASRYF
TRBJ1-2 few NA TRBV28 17 TGTGCCAGCAGTTTCGGGTTCAGGGACCTAAGAGACTATGGCTACACCTTC CASSFGFRDLRDYGYTF
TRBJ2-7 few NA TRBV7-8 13 TGTGCCAGCAGCTCGGACAGTACCTACGAGCAGTACTTC CASSSDSTYEQYF
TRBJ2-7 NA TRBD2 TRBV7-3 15 TGTGCCAGCAGCCCAGGAGGCAGCGGGAGGCTCGAGCAGTACTTC CASSPGGSGRLEQYF
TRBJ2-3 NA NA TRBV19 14 TGTGCCACCAAGGGGGGGTTAAGCACAGATACGCAGTATTTT CATKGGLSTDTQYF
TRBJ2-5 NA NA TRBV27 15 TGTGCCAGCAGACCCTATGGGGCAGACCAAGAGACCCAGTACTTC CASRPYGADQETQYF
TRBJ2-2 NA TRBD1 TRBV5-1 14 TGCGCCAGCAGCACGGGACAGCACACCGGGGAGCTGTTTTTT CASSTGQHTGELFF
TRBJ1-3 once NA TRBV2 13 TGTGCCAGCAGGGCAAATTCGAGAAACACCATATATTTT CASRANSRNTIYF
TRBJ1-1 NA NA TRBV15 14 TGTGCCACCAGCATGGCAGCTATGAACACTGAAGCTTTCTTT CATSMAAMNTEAFF
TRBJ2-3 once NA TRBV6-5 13 TGTGCCAGCAGCTTCGATGGCACAGATACGCAGTATTTT CASSFDGTDTQYF
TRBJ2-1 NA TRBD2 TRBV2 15 TGTGCCAGCAGCCGAAGCGGGGGGGCCTACGGTGAGCAGTTCTTC CASSRSGGAYGEQFF
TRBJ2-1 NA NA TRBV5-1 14 TGCGCCAGCAGCTATGCCCGCCAGCGCAATGAGCAGTTCTTC CASSYARQRNEQFF
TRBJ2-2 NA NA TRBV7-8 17 TGTGCCAGCAGCTTAGTCCAAGGCCCTGGGGGGAACGGGGAGCTGTTTTTT CASSLVQGPGGNGELFF
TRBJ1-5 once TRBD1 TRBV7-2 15 TGTGCCAGCAGCCTCGGACAGGGGTTTGGACAGCCCCAGCATTTT CASSLGQGFGQPQHF
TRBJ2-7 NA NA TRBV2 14 TGTGCCAGCAGTGTGTCAGGGGCCTTTTACGAGCAGTACTTC CASSVSGAFYEQYF
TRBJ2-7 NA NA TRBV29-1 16 TGCAGCGTTCGCCGCCTAGGCACAAGTACCTCCTACGAGCAGTACTTC CSVRRLGTSTSYEQYF
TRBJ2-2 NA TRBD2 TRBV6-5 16 TGTGCCAGCAGTTACTTTAGCGGGATAAACACCGGGGAGCTGTTTTTT CASSYFSGINTGELFF
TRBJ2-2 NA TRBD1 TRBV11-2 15 TGTGCCAGCAGCCGGACAGGGGGCTTGACCGGGGAGCTGTTTTTT CASSRTGGLTGELFF
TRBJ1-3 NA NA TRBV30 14 TGTGCCTGGAGTGCCACCGGACCTGGAAACACCATATATTTT CAWSATGPGNTIYF
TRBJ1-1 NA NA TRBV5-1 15 TGCGCCAGCAGCTCGTGGACGGAAATGAACACTGAAGCTTTCTTT CASSSWTEMNTEAFF
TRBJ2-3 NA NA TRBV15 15 TGTGCCACCAGCAGAGACAGTAGTTCGACAGATACGCAGTATTTT CATSRDSSSTDTQYF
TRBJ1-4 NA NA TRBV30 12 TGTGCCTGGCGTGGGGGAGATGAAAAACTGTTTTTT CAWRGGDEKLFF